This TCR beta chain appears in the sequencing data of a study of T cells in Graves' hyperthyroidism and ophthalmopathy. The CDR3 consists of 13 residues. V was shortened by 6 bases and J by 1 base, with 9 bases between the two germline ends. Looked up from germline, CDR1 is SNHLY and CDR2 is FYNNEI. Researchers amplified the TCR beta CDR3 regions from RNA transcripts. Carried out on the TCR CDR3, a first-round RT-PCR used the HTBI primer set. Each CDR3 protein is one row after TCRdb ran MiXCR on the multiplex PCR reads. Among some 560,000 distinct CDR3 sequences listed, approximately 15% were seen once. Thyroid ultrasound and orbital computed tomography, with clinical symptoms and serum thyroxine and TRAb, informed diagnoses. Over 9 ml of fresh peripheral blood supplied the PBMCs. The sample holds many counts of this clonotype.

This clonotype was sampled from a woman in her 30s with Graves' hyperthyroidism. The sequenced sample was blood. The chain couples TRBV2 to TRBJ1-2; D is uncertain. CDR3 in amino acids: CASRERSNYGYTF. The CDR3 coding sequence is TGTGCCAGCAGGGAGCGGAGTAACTATGGCTACACCTTC.